The next 27 T cell receptor beta chains were all read from a single sample in a study of Ad26.COV2.S vaccination and SARS-CoV-2 variants. Clones were sequenced by immunoSEQ multiplex PCR, and TCRdb holds only the in-frame ones, with some missing. The data contain about 100,000 clones, about 78% of them singletons. Specimen: peripheral blood, collected after recovery from COVID-19. The source is a human donor who had recovered from COVID-19.

The CDR3 region is CAWAPFGTQYF. CDR3 DNA: TGTGCCTGGGCCCCCTTCGGGACCCAGTACTTC. J is TRBJ2-5 and V is TRBV30, with D unclear. CDR1 and CDR2 from the germline V gene are GTSNPN and SVGIG (reference sequence). Deletions cut 5 bases from V and 7 bases from J, with 11 bases between. This CDR3 region has 11 residues.

V gene TRBV5-4 combines with J gene TRBJ2-7; 8 bases are a match to TRBD2. This CDR3 region has 14 residues. The germline V gene encodes CDR1 SGHNT and CDR2 YYREEE (reference sequence). After removal of 0 bases from V and 6 bases from J, the junction contained 5 bases not matched to a gene. The CDR3: CASSLERRGGEQYF. The CDR3 nucleotides read TGTGCCAGCAGCTTGGAACGTCGGGGGGGCGAGCAGTACTTC.

This clone occurred a few times. The CDR3 nucleotides read TGTGCCAGCAGCTCCGGGGGGGGGCGCAATCAGCCCCAGCATTTT. It is translated as CASSSGGGRNQPQHF. The rearrangement uses TRBV5-4 and TRBJ1-5, with D tentatively TRBD1 (6 bases). CDR3 length: 15 residues. The germline V and J ends were trimmed by 3 bases and 2 bases, with 12 bases remaining between them. Germline V gene data show CDR1 as SGHNT and CDR2 as YYREEE (reference sequence).

The chain joins TRBV7-2 to TRBJ1-6; 9 positions match TRBD1. V gave up 7 bases and J gave up 9 bases; unmatched junction bases: 13. Germline values: CDR1 SGHTA, CDR2 FQGNSA. The CDR3 has 16 amino acids. The CDR3 region has the DNA TGTGCCAGCACCTCGACCCCGACAGGGGGAGGTTCACCCCTCCACTTT. The encoded protein is CASTSTPTGGGSPLHF.

The genes are TRBV30 and TRBJ1-6; D is unclear. The CDR3 loop spans 13 amino acids. Germline V gives CDR1 GTSNPN, CDR2 SVGIG (reference sequence). V dropped 0 bases and J dropped 7 bases, with 7 bases sitting between them. The CDR3 DNA reads as TGTGCCTGGAGTGTAGAATGGAATTCACCCCTCCACTTT. Its protein is CAWSVEWNSPLHF.

The chain recombines TRBV6-2 or TRBV6-3 with TRBJ2-5; 14 bases line up with TRBD2. CDR3 size: 19 residues. Per the germline V gene, CDR1 is MNHEY and CDR2 is SVGEGT. V shed 2 bases, J shed 2 bases, and the junction held 10 bases outside the gene matches. This chain's CDR3 is CASSYPRGLAGARQETQYF. The CDR3 bases are TGTGCCAGCAGTTACCCGCGGGGACTAGCGGGGGCGAGGCAAGAGACCCAGTACTTC.

The chain recombines TRBV3-1 (or the pseudogene TRBV3-2) with TRBJ1-6; TRBD1 agrees at 9 bases. Looked up from germline, CDR1 is LGHDT and CDR2 is YNNKEL (reference sequence). J was trimmed by 8 bases and V by 0 bases; bases with no gene match: 11. This CDR3 comprises 18 residues. The CDR3 bases are TGTGCCAGCAGCCAAGAAAATTGGGGACAGGGCTCTCATTCACCCCTCCACTTT. This translates into CASSQENWGQGSHSPLHF.

The chain is built from TRBV27 and TRBJ2-2; D is uncertain. V was trimmed by 11 bases and J by 3 bases, leaving 16 bases between them. This CDR3 has 14 residues. Germline V gives CDR1 MNHEY, CDR2 SMNVEV (reference sequence). Here the CDR3 reads CASATPRDTGELFF. The CDR3 nucleotides read TGTGCCTCAGCGACGCCCCGGGACACCGGGGAGCTGTTTTTT.

The rearrangement joins TRBV7-2 to TRBJ1-3; D call uncertain. The germline gives CDR1 SGHTA, CDR2 FQGNSA. CDR3 length equals 14 residues. With 7 bases removed from V and 1 base from J, the gap between germline ends came to 11 bases. The CDR3 region is CASKPHGSGNTIYF. The CDR3 nucleotides read TGTGCCAGCAAGCCCCACGGGTCTGGAAACACCATATATTTT.

V and J are TRBV14 and TRBJ2-5, with 8 bases that match TRBD2. The CDR3 is 16 residues long. The germline V gene encodes CDR1 SGHDN and CDR2 FVKESK. V lost 4 bases, J lost 2 bases, and 9 bases stayed unmatched. CDR3 coding DNA: TGTGCCAGCAGCCCCGGGACTAGGATGCTTCAAGAGACCCAGTACTTC. Amino acid sequence: CASSPGTRMLQETQYF.

This chain connects TRBV2 to TRBJ1-2; 9 positions agree with TRBD1. The CDR3 spans 14 residues. Germline assignment: CDR1 SNHLY and CDR2 FYNNEI. V trimming: 5 bases; J trimming: 2 bases; junction bases outside the gene matches: 3. The CDR3 DNA reads TGTGCCAGCAGTACCGGGACAGGGAACTATGGCTACACCTTC. Encoded protein: CASSTGTGNYGYTF. Combining the CDR3 with reference TRBV2 and TRBJ1-2 gives the whole variable domain EPEVTQTPSHQVTQMGQEVILRCVPISNHLYFYWYRQILGQKVEFLVSFYNNEISEKSEIFDDQFSVERPDGSNFTLKIRSTKLEDSAMYFCASSTGTGNYGYTFGSGTRLTVV.

The chain carries TRBV5-1 and TRBJ2-7; D might be TRBD1 or TRBD2, each matching 6 bases. This CDR3 region has 15 residues. V was shortened by 3 bases and J by 5 bases, with 18 bases between the two germline ends. Per the germline V gene, CDR1 is SGHRS and CDR2 is YFSETQ. CDR3 sequence reads: CASSWEDRPYDEQYF. CDR3 nucleotides: TGCGCCAGCAGCTGGGAGGACAGACCCTACGACGAGCAGTACTTC.

As concerns this clone: A read error may account for a junction end that differs from germline. The chain employs TRBV3-1 (or the pseudogene TRBV3-2) and TRBJ1-1; tentative D call: TRBD1 (5 bases). Germline V lookup: CDR1 LGHDT, CDR2 YNNKEL (reference sequence). CDR3 length equals 14 residues. The CDR3, as DNA: TGTGCCAGCAGTCAAGGTGCGGGGGGCACTGAAGCTTTCTTT. Protein sequence: CASSQGAGGTEAFF.

V and J are TRBV6-5 and TRBJ1-3; D is possibly TRBD1 (6 bases). This CDR3 is 15 amino acids long. CDR1 and CDR2 (germline): MNHEY, SVGAGI. V was trimmed by 10 bases and J by 4 bases, leaving 20 bases between them. CDR3: CATQRGGARGNTIYF. Here the CDR3 DNA reads TGTGCCACCCAACGTGGGGGCGCGAGAGGAAACACCATATATTTT.

The chain carries TRBV6-4 and TRBJ2-3; D is perhaps TRBD2 (6 bases). This CDR3 is built from 14 residues. Trimming stripped 6 bases from V and 2 bases from J, with 12 bases between. In germline, CDR1 is MRHNA, CDR2 SNTAGT. The CDR3 DNA sequence: TGTGCCAGCAGCAAGGGAGGCGACACAGATACGCAGTATTTT. Protein: CASSKGGDTDTQYF.

The chain links TRBV10-2 to TRBJ2-1; 15 bases map to TRBD2. Germline lookup yields CDR1 WSHSY and CDR2 SAAADI. V lost 3 bases and J lost 10; bases outside the gene matches: 22. The CDR3 has 21 residues. CDR3 DNA sequence: TGCGCCAGCAGTGACCCTAGCTATGGGACTAGCGGGGGGCCATTGAGGCCCGAGCAGTTCTTC. This sequence encodes CASSDPSYGTSGGPLRPEQFF.

The J gene is TRBJ1-5, the V gene TRBV2, with 11 positions matching TRBD1. V lost 7 bases to trimming and J lost 4 bases; unmatched junction nucleotides: 6. CDR3 length: 15 residues. Germline CDR1 SNHLY, CDR2 FYNNEI. Written as DNA, the CDR3 is TGTGCCAGCACTGCCGGGACAGGGGGTAATCAGCCCCAGCATTTT. Translated, it gives CASTAGTGGNQPQHF.

Here the CDR3 DNA reads TGTGCCAGCAGCCAAGCCGGGACTCGCACAGATACGCAGTATTTT. Translated, it gives CASSQAGTRTDTQYF. V gene TRBV4-2 combines with J gene TRBJ2-3, with D tentatively TRBD2 (6 bases). CDR1 and CDR2 from the germline V gene are LGHNA and YNFKEQ. Trimming took 1 base from V and 1 from J, leaving 9 bases between them. This CDR3 contains 15 residues.

The chain employs TRBV3-1 (or the pseudogene TRBV3-2) and TRBJ1-1, with D possibly being TRBD1 (6 bases). The germline V gene has CDR1 LGHDT and CDR2 YNNKEL (reference sequence). V was clipped by 5 bases and J by 2 bases, with 9 bases between them. The CDR3 is 13 amino acids. CDR3 nucleotides: TGTGCCAGCAGCTCGGGGGCTAACACTGAAGCTTTCTTT. This gives the protein CASSSGANTEAFF.

The chain is built from TRBV28 and TRBJ1-2; possible D gene TRBD1, 5 bases. Per germline, CDR1 MDHEN and CDR2 SYDVKM. The CDR3 covers 15 residues. Trimming pared 7 bases from V and 5 bases from J, leaving 20 bases between. The CDR3 is CASTTGGTQSYGYTF. CDR3 coding DNA: TGTGCCAGCACCACGGGCGGGACTCAGAGTTATGGCTACACCTTC.

Remarks on this clone: A junction end diverges from the germline sequence, so it may reflect a read error. The chain joins TRBV7-9 to TRBJ1-1; TRBD1 is a possible D gene (6 bases). The germline V gene has CDR1 SEHNR and CDR2 FQNEAQ (reference sequence). This CDR3 region has 14 residues. CDR3 nucleotide sequence: TGTGCCAGCGGCTTTGGGCAGGGGATCCCTGAAGCTTTCTTT. Its protein is CASGFGQGIPEAFF.

This sequence joins TRBV5-5 and TRBJ2-5; D perhaps matches TRBD1 (6 bases). The CDR3 consists of 13 residues. The ends were cut back, 2 bases at V and 5 bases at J, with 10 bases in the middle. Germline V CDR1 and CDR2: SGHKS, YYEKEE (reference sequence). CDR3 DNA sequence: TGTGCCAGCAGCTTCCCAAGGGGGGAGACCCAGTACTTC. Its protein product is CASSFPRGETQYF.

The chain has TRBV12-3 or TRBV12-4 and TRBJ2-2, with no clear D. The CDR3 covers 13 residues. Trimming shortened V by 6 bases and J by 8 bases, and 13 bases separated the two germline ends. CDR3 bases: TGTGCCAGCAGCCTTCAATTCGTGGGGGAGCTGTTTTTT. It is translated as CASSLQFVGELFF.

This chain uses TRBV6-5 with TRBJ1-1, with no clear D. Deletions cut 0 bases from V and 8 bases from J, with 10 bases between. The CDR3 is 13 amino acids. Germline lookup yields CDR1 MNHEY and CDR2 SVGAGI. CDR3 amino acids: CASSYSGLSEAFF. The DNA of the CDR3 is TGTGCCAGCAGTTACTCAGGACTTTCGGAAGCTTTCTTT.

The chain joins TRBV5-1 to TRBJ2-1; perhaps TRBD2 as D (6 bases). The CDR3 covers 17 residues. The ends were cut back, 1 base at V and 0 bases at J, with 14 bases in the middle. The V gene's germline CDR1 is SGHRS and CDR2 YFSETQ. CDR3 sequence reads: CASSLNAGTFSYNEQFF. The DNA of the CDR3 is TGCGCCAGCAGCTTGAACGCCGGGACTTTCTCCTACAATGAGCAGTTCTTC. The whole variable domain, remainder taken from reference TRBV5-1 and TRBJ2-1, is KAGVTQTPRYLIKTRGQQVTLSCSPISGHRSVSWYQQTPGQGLQFLFEYFSETQRNKGNFPGRFSGRQFSNSRSEMNVSTLELGDSALYLCASSLNAGTFSYNEQFFGPGTRLTVL.

The chain links TRBV13 to TRBJ2-3; D assignment may be TRBD1 or TRBD2 (5 bases each). The CDR3 has 15 residues. CDR1 and CDR2 (germline): PRHDT, FYEKMQ (reference sequence). V gave up 5 bases and J gave up 3 bases, with 15 bases separating them. The CDR3, as DNA: TGTGCCAGCAGCCACCGGGGTGGGGCTACAGATACGCAGTATTTT. Amino acid sequence: CASSHRGGATDTQYF. The whole variable domain, remainder taken from reference TRBV13 and TRBJ2-3, is AAGVIQSPRHLIKEKRETATLKCYPIPRHDTVYWYQQGPGQDPQFLISFYEKMQSDKGSIPDRFSAQQFSDYHSELNMSSLELGDSALYFCASSHRGGATDTQYFGPGTRLTVL.

The gene calls are TRBV5-4 and TRBJ2-3; TRBD1 agrees at 8 bases. Germline values: CDR1 SGHNT, CDR2 YYREEE (reference sequence). The CDR3 consists of 14 residues. V lost 4 bases to trimming and J lost 6 bases; unmatched junction nucleotides: 7. CDR3 nucleotide sequence: TGTGCCAGCAGCCCCACACAGGGGGTCGATACGCAGTATTTT. It is translated as CASSPTQGVDTQYF.